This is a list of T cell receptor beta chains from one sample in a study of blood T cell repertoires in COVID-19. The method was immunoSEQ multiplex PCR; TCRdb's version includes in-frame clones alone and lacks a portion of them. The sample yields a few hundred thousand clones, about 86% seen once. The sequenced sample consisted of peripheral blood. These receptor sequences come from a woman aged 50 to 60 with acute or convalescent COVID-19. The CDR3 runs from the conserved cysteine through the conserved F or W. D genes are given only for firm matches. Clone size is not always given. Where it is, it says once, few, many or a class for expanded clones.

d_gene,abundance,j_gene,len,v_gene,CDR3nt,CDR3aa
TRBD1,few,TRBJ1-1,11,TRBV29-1,TGCAGCTTGGGGACAGGCGCTGAAGCTTTCTTT,CSLGTGAEAFF
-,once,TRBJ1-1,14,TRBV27,TGTGCCAGCAGTTTTAGCAGGGGAGAGACTGAAGCTTTCTTT,CASSFSRGETEAFF
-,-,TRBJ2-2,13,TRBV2,TGTGCCAGCAGTGGTACAGGGTTCGGGGAGCTGTTTTTT,CASSGTGFGELFF
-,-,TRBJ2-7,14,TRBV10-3,TGTGCCATCAGCCCGACGGGGTCGGCCTACGAGCAGTACTTC,CAISPTGSAYEQYF
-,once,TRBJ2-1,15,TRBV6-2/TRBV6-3,TGTGCCAGCAGTTTTTCCCCCCTTAGCATTAATGAGCAGTTCTTC,CASSFSPLSINEQFF
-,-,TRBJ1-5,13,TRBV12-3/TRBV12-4,TGTGCCAGCAGTTTCGGGGACAATCAGCCCCAGCATTTT,CASSFGDNQPQHF
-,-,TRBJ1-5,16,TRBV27,TGTGCCAGCAGTTCCCTGGGTGGAGATAGCAATCAGCCCCAGCATTTT,CASSSLGGDSNQPQHF
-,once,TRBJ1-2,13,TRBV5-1,TGCGCCAGCAGCTTGGAAGCAGGGTGGGGCTACACCTTC,CASSLEAGWGYTF
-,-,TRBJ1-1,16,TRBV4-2,TGTGCCAGCAGCCAAGATTTTAACACCGAGAGGACTGAAGCTTTCTTT,CASSQDFNTERTEAFF
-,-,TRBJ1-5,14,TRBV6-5,TGTGCCAGCAGCCCCTCTTATAGCAATCAGCCCCAGCATTTT,CASSPSYSNQPQHF
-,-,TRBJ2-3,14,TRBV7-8,TGTGCCAGCAGCTTAGTTCGGGAAACAGATACGCAGTATTTT,CASSLVRETDTQYF
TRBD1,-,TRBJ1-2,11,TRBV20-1,TGCAGTGCCCAGGACAGGGATGGCTACACCTTC,CSAQDRDGYTF
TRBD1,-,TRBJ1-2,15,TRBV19,TGTGCCAGTAGTAACCTGGGACAGGGGGCCGGTGGCTACACCTTC,CASSNLGQGAGGYTF
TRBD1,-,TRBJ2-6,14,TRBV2,TGTGCCAGTTGGACAGGGACTGGGGCCAACGTCCTGACTTTC,CASWTGTGANVLTF
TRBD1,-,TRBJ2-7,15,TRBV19,TGTGCCAGTAGTATCCTCGGACAGGGAGGCTACGAGCAGTACTTC,CASSILGQGGYEQYF
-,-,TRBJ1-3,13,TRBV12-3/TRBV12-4,TGTGCCAGCCGAGGGTTTCCTGGAAACACCATATATTTT,CASRGFPGNTIYF
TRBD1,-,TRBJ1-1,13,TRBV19,TGTGCCAGTACCCCGACAGGGGTCACTGAAGCTTTCTTT,CASTPTGVTEAFF
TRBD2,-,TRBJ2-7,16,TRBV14,TGTGCCAGCAGCCAAGAAAAAGGTCTAGCGGGGATCGAGCAGTACTTC,CASSQEKGLAGIEQYF
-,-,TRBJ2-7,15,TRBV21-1,TGTGCCAGCAGCAAAGAGCCTAGCGAGTCCTACGAGCAGTACTTC,CASSKEPSESYEQYF
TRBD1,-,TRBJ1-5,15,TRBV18,TGTGCCAGCTCACTGGGACAGGTTAGCAATCAGCCCCAGCATTTT,CASSLGQVSNQPQHF
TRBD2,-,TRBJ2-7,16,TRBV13,TGTGCCAGCAGCCCCCTTCGGACTAGCGACTCCTACGAGCAGTACTTC,CASSPLRTSDSYEQYF
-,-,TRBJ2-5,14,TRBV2,TGTGCCAGCACCCTTAGGACAGTCCAAGAGACCCAGTACTTC,CASTLRTVQETQYF
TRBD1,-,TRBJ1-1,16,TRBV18,TGTGCCAGCTCACCAACAGGGGAGGTGGGGAACACTGAAGCTTTCTTT,CASSPTGEVGNTEAFF
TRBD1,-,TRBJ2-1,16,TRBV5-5,TGTGCCAGCAGCCCTGGGACAGCACCTGCCTACAATGAGCAGTTCTTC,CASSPGTAPAYNEQFF
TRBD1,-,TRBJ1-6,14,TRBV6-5,TGTGCCAGCACCAAGGGGACAGGGACCTCACCCCTCCACTTT,CASTKGTGTSPLHF
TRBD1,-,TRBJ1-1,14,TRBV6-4,TGTGCCAGCAGTGTGACAGGGGGGTACACTGAAGCTTTCTTT,CASSVTGGYTEAFF
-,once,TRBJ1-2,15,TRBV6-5,TGTGCCAGCAGTTCCCAAGACATCTCTAACTATGGCTACACCTTC,CASSSQDISNYGYTF
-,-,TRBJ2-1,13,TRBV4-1,TGCGCCACCGGAGGGCGGGTGGGCGATGAGCAGTTCTTC,CATGGRVGDEQFF
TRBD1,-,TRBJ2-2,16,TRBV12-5,TGTGCTAGTGGCGCCCCGACAGGGGATAACACCGGGGAGCTGTTTTTT,CASGAPTGDNTGELFF
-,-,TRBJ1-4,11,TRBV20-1,TGCAGTGCTAGAGGGGCCGAAAAACTGTTTTTT,CSARGAEKLFF
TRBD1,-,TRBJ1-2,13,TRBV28,TGTGCCAGCAGTGCCGGGACAGATCTTTCTTACACCTTC,CASSAGTDLSYTF
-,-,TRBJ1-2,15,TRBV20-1,TGCAGTGCTAGTATCCCTAACCCAGGGAAGAATGGCTACACCTTC,CSASIPNPGKNGYTF
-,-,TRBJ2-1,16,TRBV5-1,TGCGCCAGCAGCTTGGGATCCGGGAGTCCCCAAAATGAGCAGTTCTTC,CASSLGSGSPQNEQFF
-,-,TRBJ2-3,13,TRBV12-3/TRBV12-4,TGTGCCAGCAGTTTAGCCCGACTCGATACGCAGTATTTT,CASSLARLDTQYF
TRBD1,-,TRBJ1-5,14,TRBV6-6,TGTGCCAGCAGTCCAGGGGGTAGCAATCAGCCCCAGCATTTT,CASSPGGSNQPQHF